This T cell receptor beta chain stems from a study of response to subunit inactivated influenza vaccine. Findings and caveats of the study: It was the authors' suggestion that each seasonal influenza vaccination recruits few new T cells.

This clonotype has a handful of counts. Its antigen is as yet unknown. MiXCR, applied by TCRdb to the RT-PCR reads, yields one record per CDR3 protein. The sample records some 850,000 distinct CDR3 sequences, under 20% being singletons. This CDR3 is 15 amino acids long. V was trimmed by 1 base and J by 5 bases, leaving 15 bases between them. CDR1 and CDR2 from the germline V gene are SGHRS and YFSETQ. The specimen comprised PBMCs from blood, sampled about 5 days after vaccination. The source of this sequence is a man aged 50-59 years who received an inactivated influenza vaccine. The V gene is TRBV5-1, the J gene TRBJ1-1; D is perhaps TRBD1 (5 bases). The CDR3: CASSLFGGGETEAFF. CDR3 nucleotides: TGCGCCAGCAGCTTGTTCGGGGGAGGAGAAACTGAAGCTTTCTTT.